The clone carrying this TCR beta chain was counted a few times. The data stem from a study of T-cell reconstitution after alpha-beta-depleted transplantation in children. Unique molecular identifiers tagged the TCRbeta library. TCRdb passed the PCR reads through MiXCR, listing each CDR3 protein once. The sample lists some 490,000 distinct CDR3 sequences, approximately 12% seen once, with around 6.1% in the top ten. Sequenced material: PBMCs from the stem cell graft donor, taken from the stem cell graft. The TCR sequence derives from a human donor who donated a stem cell graft to a child with combined immunodeficiency.

CDR3 amino acids: CAISETRTLNTEAFF. The CDR3 region has the DNA TGTGCCATCAGTGAGACCCGGACACTAAACACTGAAGCTTTCTTT. This rearrangement joins TRBV10-3 to TRBJ1-1; D perhaps matches TRBD1 (5 bases). CDR1 ENHRY and CDR2 SYGVKD come from the germline V gene. The CDR3 runs to 15 residues. V was clipped by 2 bases and J by 2 bases, with 12 bases between them.